This T cell receptor beta chain was sequenced in a study of neoadjuvant nivolumab and ipilimumab in lung cancer. TCRdb keeps only in-frame clones here, not all; method: immunoSEQ multiplex PCR. The sample has 10,000 or so clones, roughly four fifths seen once. This CDR3 is built from 17 residues. V was cut by 4 bases and J by 4 bases, with 20 bases left in between. Germline V CDR1 and CDR2: MNHNS, SASEGT. Findings and caveats of the study: Pathologic regression was not significantly tied to TCR clonality.

This clone occurred once. The antigen is unknown. The specimen was peripheral blood, collected before neoadjuvant nivolumab, alone or with ipilimumab. This chain connects TRBV6-1 to TRBJ1-3; perhaps TRBD1 as D (5 bases). This TCR was sampled from an adult with non-small cell lung cancer. As DNA, the CDR3 is TGTGCCAGCAGTGCCCAAACGGGACGGCTGGGAGGAAACACCATATATTTT. Its translation: CASSAQTGRLGGNTIYF.